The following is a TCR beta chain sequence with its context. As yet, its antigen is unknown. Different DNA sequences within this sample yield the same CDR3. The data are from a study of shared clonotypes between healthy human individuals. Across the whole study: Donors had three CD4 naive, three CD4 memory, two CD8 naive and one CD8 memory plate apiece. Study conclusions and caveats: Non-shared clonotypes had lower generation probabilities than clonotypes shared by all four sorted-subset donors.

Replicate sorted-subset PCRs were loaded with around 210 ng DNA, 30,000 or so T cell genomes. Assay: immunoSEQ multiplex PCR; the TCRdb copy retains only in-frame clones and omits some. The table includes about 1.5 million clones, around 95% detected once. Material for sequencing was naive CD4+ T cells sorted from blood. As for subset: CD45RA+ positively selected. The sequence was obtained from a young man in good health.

CDR3 in DNA: TGTGCCAGCAGCCAAGGGACTAGCGGGAGTACAGATACGCAGTATTTT. It specifies CASSQGTSGSTDTQYF. The rearrangement uses TRBV4-2 and TRBJ2-3; 13 positions match TRBD2. Germline loops: CDR1 LGHNA, CDR2 YNFKEQ. The CDR3 extends over 16 amino acids. J was trimmed by 3 bases and V by 1 base; bases with no gene match: 1.